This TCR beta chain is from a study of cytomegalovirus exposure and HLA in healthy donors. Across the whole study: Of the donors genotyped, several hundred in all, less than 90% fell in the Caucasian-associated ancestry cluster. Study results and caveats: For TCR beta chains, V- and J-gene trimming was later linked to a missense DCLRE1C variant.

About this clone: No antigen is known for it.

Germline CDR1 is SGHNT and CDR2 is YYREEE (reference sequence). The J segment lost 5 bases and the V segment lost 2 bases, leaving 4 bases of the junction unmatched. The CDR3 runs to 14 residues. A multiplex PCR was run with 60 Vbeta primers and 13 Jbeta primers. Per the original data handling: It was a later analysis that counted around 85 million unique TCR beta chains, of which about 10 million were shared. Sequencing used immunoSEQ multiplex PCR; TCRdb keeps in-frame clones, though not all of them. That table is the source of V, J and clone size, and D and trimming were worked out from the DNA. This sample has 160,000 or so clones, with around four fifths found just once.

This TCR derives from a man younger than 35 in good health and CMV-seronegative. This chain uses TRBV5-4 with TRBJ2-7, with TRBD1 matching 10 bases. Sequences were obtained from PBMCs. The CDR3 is CASSFRDRGNEQYF. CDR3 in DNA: TGTGCCAGCAGCTTCCGGGACAGGGGAAACGAGCAGTACTTC.